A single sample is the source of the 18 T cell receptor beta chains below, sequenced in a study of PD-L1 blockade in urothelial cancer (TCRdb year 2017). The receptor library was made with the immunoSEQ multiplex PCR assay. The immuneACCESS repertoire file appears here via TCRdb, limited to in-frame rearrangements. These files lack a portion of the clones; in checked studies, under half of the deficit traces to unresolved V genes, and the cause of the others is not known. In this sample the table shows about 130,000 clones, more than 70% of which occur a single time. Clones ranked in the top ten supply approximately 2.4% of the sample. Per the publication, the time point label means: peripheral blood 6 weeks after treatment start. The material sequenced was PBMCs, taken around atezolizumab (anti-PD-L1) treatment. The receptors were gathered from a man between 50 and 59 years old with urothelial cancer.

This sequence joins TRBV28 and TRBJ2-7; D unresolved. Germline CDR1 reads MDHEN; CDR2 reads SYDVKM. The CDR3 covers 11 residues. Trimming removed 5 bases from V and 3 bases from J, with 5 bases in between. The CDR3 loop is CASSADYEQYF. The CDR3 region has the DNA TGTGCCAGCAGTGCAGACTACGAGCAGTACTTC. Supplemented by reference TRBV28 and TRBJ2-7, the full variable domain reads DVKVTQSSRYLVKRTGEKVFLECVQDMDHENMFWYRQDPGLGLRLIYFSYDVKMKEKGDIPEGYSVSREKKERFSLILESASTNQTSMYLCASSADYEQYFGPGTRLTVT.

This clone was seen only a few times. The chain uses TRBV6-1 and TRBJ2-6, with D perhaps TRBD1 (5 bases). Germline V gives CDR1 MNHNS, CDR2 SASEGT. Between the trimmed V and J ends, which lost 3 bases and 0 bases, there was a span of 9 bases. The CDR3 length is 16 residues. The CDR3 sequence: CASSDTGYSGANVLTF. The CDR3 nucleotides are TGTGCCAGCAGTGATACAGGTTACTCTGGGGCCAACGTCCTGACTTTC.

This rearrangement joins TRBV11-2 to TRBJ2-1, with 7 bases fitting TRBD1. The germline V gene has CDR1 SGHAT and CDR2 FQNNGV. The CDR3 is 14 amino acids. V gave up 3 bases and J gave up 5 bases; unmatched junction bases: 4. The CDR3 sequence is CASSLWDSNNEQFF. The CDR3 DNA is TGTGCCAGCAGCTTGTGGGACAGTAACAATGAGCAGTTCTTC.

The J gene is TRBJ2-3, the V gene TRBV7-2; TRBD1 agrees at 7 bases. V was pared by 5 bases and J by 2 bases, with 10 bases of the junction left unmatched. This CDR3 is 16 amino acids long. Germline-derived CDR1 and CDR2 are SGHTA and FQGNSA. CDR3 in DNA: TGTGCCAGCAGCAAGGGGGCGCCCAGCCCCACAGATACGCAGTATTTT. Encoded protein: CASSKGAPSPTDTQYF.

CDR3 coding DNA: TGTGCCAGCGGATCCGGGACTAGCTCCTACGAGCAGTACTTC. As protein: CASGSGTSSYEQYF. The chain combines TRBV6-1 with TRBJ2-7, with 8 bases fitting TRBD2. The CDR3 totals 14 residues. J lost 0 bases, V lost 8 bases, and 6 bases had no gene match. From germline, CDR1 is MNHNS and CDR2 SASEGT.

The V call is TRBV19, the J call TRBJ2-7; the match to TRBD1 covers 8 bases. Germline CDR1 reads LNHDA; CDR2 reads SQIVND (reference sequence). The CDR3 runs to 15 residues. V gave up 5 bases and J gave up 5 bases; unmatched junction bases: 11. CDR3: CASSLTGGGRHEQYF. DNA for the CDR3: TGTGCCAGTAGTCTAACAGGGGGAGGTCGCCACGAGCAGTACTTC. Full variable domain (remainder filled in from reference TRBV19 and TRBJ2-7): DGGITQSPKYLFRKEGQNVTLSCEQNLNHDAMYWYRQDPGQGLRLIYYSQIVNDFQKGDIAEGYSVSREKKESFPLTVTSAQKNPTAFYLCASSLTGGGRHEQYFGPGTRLTVT.

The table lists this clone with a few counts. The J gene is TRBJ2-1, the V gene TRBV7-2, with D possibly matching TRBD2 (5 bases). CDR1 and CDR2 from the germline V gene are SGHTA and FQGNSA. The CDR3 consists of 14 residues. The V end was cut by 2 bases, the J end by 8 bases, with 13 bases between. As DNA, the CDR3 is TGTGCCAGCAGCTTATCGAAGGGAGTGGATGAGCAGTTCTTC. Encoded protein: CASSLSKGVDEQFF.

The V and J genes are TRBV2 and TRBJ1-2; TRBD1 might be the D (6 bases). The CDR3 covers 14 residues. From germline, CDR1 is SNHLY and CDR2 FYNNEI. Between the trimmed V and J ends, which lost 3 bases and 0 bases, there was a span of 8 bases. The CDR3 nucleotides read TGTGCCAGCAGTGAGCAGGGGCCTAACTATGGCTACACCTTC. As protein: CASSEQGPNYGYTF.

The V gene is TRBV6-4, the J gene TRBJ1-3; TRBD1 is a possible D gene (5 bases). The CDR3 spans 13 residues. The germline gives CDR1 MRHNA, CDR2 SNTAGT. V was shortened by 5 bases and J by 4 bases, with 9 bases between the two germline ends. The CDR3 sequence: CASSTGPGNTIYF. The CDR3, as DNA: TGTGCCAGCAGTACAGGCCCAGGAAACACCATATATTTT.

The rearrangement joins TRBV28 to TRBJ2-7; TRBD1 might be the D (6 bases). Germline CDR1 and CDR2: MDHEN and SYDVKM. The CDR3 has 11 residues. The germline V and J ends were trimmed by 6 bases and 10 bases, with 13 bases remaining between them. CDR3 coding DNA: TGTGCCAGCAGCCAGGGGACCCCACAGTACTTC. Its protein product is CASSQGTPQYF.

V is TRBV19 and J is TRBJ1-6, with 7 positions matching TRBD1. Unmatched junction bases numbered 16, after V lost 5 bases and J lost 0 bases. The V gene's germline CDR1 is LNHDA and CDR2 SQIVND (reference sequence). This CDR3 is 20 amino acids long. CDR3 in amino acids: CASSASPRTGRSSYNSPLHF. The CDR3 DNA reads TGTGCCAGTAGTGCCTCGCCGAGGACAGGTCGAAGCTCCTATAATTCACCCCTCCACTTT.

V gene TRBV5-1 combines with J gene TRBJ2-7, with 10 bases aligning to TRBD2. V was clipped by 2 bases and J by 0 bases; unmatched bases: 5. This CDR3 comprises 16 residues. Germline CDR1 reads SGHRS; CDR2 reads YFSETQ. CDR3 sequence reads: CASSLGLAEYSYEQYF. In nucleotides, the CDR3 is TGCGCCAGCAGCTTAGGACTAGCGGAGTACTCCTACGAGCAGTACTTC.

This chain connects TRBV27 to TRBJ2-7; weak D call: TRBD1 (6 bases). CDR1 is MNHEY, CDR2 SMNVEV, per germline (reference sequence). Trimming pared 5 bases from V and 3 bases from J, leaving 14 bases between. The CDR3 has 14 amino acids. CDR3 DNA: TGTGCCAGCAGTGCCTCGACAGGTTTCTACGAGCAGTACTTC. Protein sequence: CASSASTGFYEQYF.

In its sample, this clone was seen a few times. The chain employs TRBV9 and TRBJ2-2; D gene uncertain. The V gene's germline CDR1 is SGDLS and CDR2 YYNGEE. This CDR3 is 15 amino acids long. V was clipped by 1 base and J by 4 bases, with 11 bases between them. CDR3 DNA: TGTGCCAGCAGCGTAACGGGTCGATCCACCGGGGAGCTGTTTTTT. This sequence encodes CASSVTGRSTGELFF.

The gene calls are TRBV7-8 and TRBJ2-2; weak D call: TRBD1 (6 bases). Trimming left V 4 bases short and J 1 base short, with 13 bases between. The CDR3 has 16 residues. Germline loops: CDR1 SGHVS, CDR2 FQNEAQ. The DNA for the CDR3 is TGTGCCAGCAGCTCGCTGGGACACTTGAACACCGGGGAGCTGTTTTTT. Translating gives CASSSLGHLNTGELFF.

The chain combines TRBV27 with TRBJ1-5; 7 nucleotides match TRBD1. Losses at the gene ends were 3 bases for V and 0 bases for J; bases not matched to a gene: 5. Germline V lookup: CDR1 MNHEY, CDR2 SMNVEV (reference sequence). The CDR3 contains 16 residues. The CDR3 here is CASSFSTGHSNQPQHF. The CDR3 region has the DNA TGTGCCAGCAGTTTCTCGACAGGGCATAGCAATCAGCCCCAGCATTTT.

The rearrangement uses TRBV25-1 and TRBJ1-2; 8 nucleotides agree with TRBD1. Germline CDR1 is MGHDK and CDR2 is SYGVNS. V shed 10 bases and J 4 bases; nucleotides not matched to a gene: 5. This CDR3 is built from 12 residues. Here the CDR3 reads CATGDRRYGYTF. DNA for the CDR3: TGTGCCACCGGGGACAGGCGCTATGGCTACACCTTC.

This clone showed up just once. CDR3 in DNA: TGTGCCTGGAGTGCCTCCCAGGGAAGGCTCCGGGATGAGCAGTTCTTC. Amino acids: CAWSASQGRLRDEQFF. The chain employs TRBV30 and TRBJ2-1; possibly TRBD1 for D (5 bases). Trimming stripped 1 base from V and 8 bases from J, with 21 bases between. Germline CDR1 and CDR2: GTSNPN and SVGIG (reference sequence). This CDR3 contains 16 residues. The full variable domain, in which reference TRBV30 and TRBJ2-1 provide the parts outside the CDR3, is SQTIHQWPATLVQPVGSPLSLECTVEGTSNPNLYWYRQAAGRGLQLLFYSVGIGQISSEVPQNLSASRPQDRQFILSSKKLLLSDSGFYLCAWSASQGRLRDEQFFGPGTRLTVL.